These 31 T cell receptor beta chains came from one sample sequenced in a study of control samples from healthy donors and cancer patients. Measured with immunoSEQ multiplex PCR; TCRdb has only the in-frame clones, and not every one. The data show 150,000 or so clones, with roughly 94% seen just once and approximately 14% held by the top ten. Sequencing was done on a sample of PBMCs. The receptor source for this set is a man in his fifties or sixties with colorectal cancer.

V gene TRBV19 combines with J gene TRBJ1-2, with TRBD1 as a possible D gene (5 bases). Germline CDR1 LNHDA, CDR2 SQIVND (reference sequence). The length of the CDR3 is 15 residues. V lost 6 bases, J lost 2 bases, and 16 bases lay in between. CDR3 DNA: TGTGCCAGTAGCCCCCTGGACACCAACAACTATGGCTACACCTTC. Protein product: CASSPLDTNNYGYTF.

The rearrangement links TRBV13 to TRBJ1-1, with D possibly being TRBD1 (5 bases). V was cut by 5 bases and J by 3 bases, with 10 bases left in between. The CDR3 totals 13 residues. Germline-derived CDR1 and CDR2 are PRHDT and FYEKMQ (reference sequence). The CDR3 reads CASSIRAHTEAFF. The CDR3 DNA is TGTGCCAGCAGCATCAGGGCGCACACTGAAGCTTTCTTT.

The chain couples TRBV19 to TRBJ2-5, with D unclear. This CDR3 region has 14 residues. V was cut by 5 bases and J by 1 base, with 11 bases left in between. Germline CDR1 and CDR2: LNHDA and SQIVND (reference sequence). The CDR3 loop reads CASSPSDGQETQYF. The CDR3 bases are TGTGCCAGTAGTCCTTCGGACGGCCAAGAGACCCAGTACTTC.

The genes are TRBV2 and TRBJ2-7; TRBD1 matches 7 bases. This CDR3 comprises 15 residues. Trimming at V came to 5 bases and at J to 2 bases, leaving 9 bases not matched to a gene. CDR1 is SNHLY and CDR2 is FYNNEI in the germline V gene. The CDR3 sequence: CASSTTGDQAYEQYF. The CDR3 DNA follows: TGTGCCAGCAGTACAACAGGGGACCAAGCCTACGAGCAGTACTTC.

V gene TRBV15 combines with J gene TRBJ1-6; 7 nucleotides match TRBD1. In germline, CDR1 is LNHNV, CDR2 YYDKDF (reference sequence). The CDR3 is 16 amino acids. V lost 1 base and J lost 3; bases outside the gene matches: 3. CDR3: CATSRGTGVYNSPLHF. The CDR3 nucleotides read TGTGCCACCAGCAGAGGAACAGGGGTCTATAATTCACCCCTCCACTTT.

The CDR3 loop is CASSNRATGPVELFF. In nucleotides, the CDR3 is TGTGCCAGCAGCAATAGGGCTACAGGACCCGTGGAGCTGTTTTTT. This chain links TRBV7-2 with TRBJ2-2; tentatively, D is TRBD1 (5 bases). V dropped 5 bases and J dropped 10 bases, with 20 bases sitting between them. Germline CDR1 reads SGHTA; CDR2 reads FQGNSA. The CDR3 contains 15 residues.

CDR3 coding DNA: TGTGCCAGCAGGGGGGGGACGTACGAGCAGTACTTC. Translated, it gives CASRGGTYEQYF. The chain is built from TRBV2 and TRBJ2-7, with 7 bases identical to TRBD2. The J segment lost 4 bases and the V segment lost 6 bases, leaving 3 bases of the junction unmatched. CDR3 size: 12 residues. Germline V gene lookup returns CDR1 SNHLY and CDR2 FYNNEI.

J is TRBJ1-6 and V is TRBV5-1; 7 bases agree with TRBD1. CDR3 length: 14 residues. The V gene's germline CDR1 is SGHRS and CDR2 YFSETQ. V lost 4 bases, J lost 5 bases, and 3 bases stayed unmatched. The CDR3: CASSGTEHNSPLHF. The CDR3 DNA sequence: TGCGCCAGCAGCGGGACAGAGCATAATTCACCCCTCCACTTT.

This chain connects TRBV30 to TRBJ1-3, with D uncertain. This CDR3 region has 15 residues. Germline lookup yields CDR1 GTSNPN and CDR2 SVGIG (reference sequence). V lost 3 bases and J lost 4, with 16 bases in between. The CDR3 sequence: CAWSPVAVRGNTIYF. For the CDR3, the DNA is TGTGCCTGGAGCCCCGTCGCGGTCCGGGGAAACACCATATATTTT.

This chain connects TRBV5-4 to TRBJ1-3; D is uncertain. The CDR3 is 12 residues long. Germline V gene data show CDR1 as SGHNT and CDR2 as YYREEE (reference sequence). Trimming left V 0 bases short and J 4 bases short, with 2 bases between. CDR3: CASSLAGNTIYF. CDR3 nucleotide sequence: TGTGCCAGCAGCTTGGCGGGAAACACCATATATTTT. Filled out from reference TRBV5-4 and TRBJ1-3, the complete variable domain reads ETGVTQSPTHLIKTRGQQVTLRCSSQSGHNTVSWYQQALGQGPQFIFQYYREEENGRGNFPPRFSGLQFPNYSSELNVNALELDDSALYLCASSLAGNTIYFGEGSWLTVV.

CDR3 sequence: CASSLGLAGGVLQETQYF. In DNA, the CDR3 is TGCGCCAGCAGCTTAGGACTCGCGGGGGGGGTCCTACAAGAGACCCAGTACTTC. The chain combines TRBV5-1 with TRBJ2-5; 9 positions match TRBD2. The CDR3 sequence is 18 residues long. Trimming took 2 bases from V and 2 from J; bases not matched to a gene: 13. Germline CDR1 reads SGHRS; CDR2 reads YFSETQ. The full variable domain, completed using reference TRBV5-1 and TRBJ2-5, is KAGVTQTPRYLIKTRGQQVTLSCSPISGHRSVSWYQQTPGQGLQFLFEYFSETQRNKGNFPGRFSGRQFSNSRSEMNVSTLELGDSALYLCASSLGLAGGVLQETQYFGPGTRLLVL.

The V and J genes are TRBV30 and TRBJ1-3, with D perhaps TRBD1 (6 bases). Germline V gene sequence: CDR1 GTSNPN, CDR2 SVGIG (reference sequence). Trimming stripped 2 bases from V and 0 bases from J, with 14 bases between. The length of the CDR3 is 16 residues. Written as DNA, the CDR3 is TGTGCCTGGAGTCCCGGGACATCGAGCTCTGGAAACACCATATATTTT. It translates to CAWSPGTSSSGNTIYF.

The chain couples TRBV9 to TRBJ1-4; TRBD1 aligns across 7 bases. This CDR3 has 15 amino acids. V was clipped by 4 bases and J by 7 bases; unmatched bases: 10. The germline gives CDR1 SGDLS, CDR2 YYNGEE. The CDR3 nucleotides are TGTGCCAGCAGCACATACGACAGGGACGGTGAAAAACTGTTTTTT. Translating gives CASSTYDRDGEKLFF. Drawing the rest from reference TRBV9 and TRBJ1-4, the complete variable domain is DSGVTQTPKHLITATGQRVTLRCSPRSGDLSVYWYQQSLDQGLQFLIQYYNGEERAKGNILERFSAQQFPDLHSELNLSSLELGDSALYFCASSTYDRDGEKLFFGSGTQLSVL.

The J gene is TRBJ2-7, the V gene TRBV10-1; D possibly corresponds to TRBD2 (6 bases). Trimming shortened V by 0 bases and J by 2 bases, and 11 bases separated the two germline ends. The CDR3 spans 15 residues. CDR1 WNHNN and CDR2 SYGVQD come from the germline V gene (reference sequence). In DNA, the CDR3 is TGCGCCAGCAGTGAGTCGATTAGCGGCCCCTACGAGCAGTACTTC. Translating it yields CASSESISGPYEQYF.

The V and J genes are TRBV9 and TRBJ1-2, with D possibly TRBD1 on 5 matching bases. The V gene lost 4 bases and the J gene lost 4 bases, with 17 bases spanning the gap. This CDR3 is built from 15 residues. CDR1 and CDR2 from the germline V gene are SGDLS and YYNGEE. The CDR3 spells CASSPRGGSSYGYTF. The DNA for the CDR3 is TGTGCCAGCAGCCCGAGGGGAGGGAGCAGCTATGGCTACACCTTC.

As DNA, the CDR3 is TGTGCCAGTACCCGCTCCGGGACAGTTAATGAAAAACTGTTTTTT. It translates to CASTRSGTVNEKLFF. V and J are TRBV19 and TRBJ1-4; 7 bases are a match to TRBD1. Losses at the gene ends were 7 bases for V and 4 bases for J; bases not matched to a gene: 9. Germline V gene lookup returns CDR1 LNHDA and CDR2 SQIVND (reference sequence). The CDR3 consists of 15 residues.

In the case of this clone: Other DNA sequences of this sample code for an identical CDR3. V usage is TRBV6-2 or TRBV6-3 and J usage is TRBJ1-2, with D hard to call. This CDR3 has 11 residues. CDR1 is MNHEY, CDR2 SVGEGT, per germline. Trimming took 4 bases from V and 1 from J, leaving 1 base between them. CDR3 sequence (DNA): TGTGCCAGCAGTTTTAACTATGGCTACACCTTC. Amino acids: CASSFNYGYTF.

CDR3 sequence (DNA): TGTGCCAGCAGCATACCGGACAGGGTTCCCGATCAGAACACTGAAGCTTTCTTT. Protein: CASSIPDRVPDQNTEAFF. The V and J genes are TRBV5-5 and TRBJ1-1; TRBD1 matches at 8 bases. The CDR3 is 18 residues long. Per germline, CDR1 SGHKS and CDR2 YYEKEE (reference sequence). Trimming removed 4 bases from V and 1 base from J; junction bases left unmatched: 15.

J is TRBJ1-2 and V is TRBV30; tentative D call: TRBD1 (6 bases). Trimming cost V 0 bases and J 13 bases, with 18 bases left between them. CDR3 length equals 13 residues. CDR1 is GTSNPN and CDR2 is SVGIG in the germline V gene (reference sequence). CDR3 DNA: TGTGCCTGGAGTGTCGTCGCAGGGGCCCTAGGCACCTTC. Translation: CAWSVVAGALGTF.

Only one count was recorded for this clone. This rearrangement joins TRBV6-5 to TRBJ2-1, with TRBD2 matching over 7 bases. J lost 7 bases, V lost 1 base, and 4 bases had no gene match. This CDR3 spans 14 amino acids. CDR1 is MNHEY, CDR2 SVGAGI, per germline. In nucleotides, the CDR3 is TGTGCCAGCAGTTACTTGGGGGGGGTTAATGAGCAGTTCTTC. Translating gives CASSYLGGVNEQFF.

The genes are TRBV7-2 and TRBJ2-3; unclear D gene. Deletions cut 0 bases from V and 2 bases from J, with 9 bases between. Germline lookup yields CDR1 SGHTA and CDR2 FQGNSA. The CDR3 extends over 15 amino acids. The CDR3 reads CASSLAWVSTDTQYF. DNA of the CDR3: TGTGCCAGCAGCTTAGCTTGGGTTTCCACAGATACGCAGTATTTT.

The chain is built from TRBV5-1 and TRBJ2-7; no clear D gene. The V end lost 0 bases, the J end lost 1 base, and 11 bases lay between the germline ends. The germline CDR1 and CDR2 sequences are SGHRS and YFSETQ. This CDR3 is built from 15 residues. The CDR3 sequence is CASSLDWSGSYEQYF. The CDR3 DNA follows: TGCGCCAGCAGCTTGGACTGGTCGGGTTCCTACGAGCAGTACTTC.

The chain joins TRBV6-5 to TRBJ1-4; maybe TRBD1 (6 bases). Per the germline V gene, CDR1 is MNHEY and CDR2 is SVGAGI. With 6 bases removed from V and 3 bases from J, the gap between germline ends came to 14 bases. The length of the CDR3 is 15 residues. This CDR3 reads CASRAGAGANEKLFF. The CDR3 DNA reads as TGTGCCAGCAGGGCGGGGGCAGGGGCTAATGAAAAACTGTTTTTT.

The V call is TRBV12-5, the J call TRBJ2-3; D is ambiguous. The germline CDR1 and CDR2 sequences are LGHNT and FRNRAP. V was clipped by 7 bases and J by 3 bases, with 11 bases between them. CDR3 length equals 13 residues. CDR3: CASVPGGTDTQYF. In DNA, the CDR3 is TGTGCTAGTGTCCCAGGTGGGACAGATACGCAGTATTTT.

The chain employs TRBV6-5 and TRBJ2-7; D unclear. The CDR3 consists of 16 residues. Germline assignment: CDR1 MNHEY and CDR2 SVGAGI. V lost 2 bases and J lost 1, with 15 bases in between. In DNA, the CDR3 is TGTGCCAGCAGTTACCCCCTCGGACCGGTATCCTACGAGCAGTACTTC. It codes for CASSYPLGPVSYEQYF.

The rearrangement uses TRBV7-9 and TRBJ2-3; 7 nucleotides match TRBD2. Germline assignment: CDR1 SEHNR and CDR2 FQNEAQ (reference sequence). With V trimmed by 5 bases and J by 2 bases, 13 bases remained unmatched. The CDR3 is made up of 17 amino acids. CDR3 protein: CASSLSQQRGHTDTQYF. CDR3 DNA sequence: TGTGCCAGCAGCCTATCCCAGCAGCGGGGTCACACAGATACGCAGTATTTT.

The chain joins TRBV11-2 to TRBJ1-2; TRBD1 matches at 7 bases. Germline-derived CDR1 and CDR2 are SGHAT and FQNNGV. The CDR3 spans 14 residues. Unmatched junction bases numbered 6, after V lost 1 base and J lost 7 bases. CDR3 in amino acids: CASSLGQGVFGYTF. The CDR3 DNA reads TGTGCCAGCAGCTTAGGACAGGGTGTGTTTGGCTACACCTTC.

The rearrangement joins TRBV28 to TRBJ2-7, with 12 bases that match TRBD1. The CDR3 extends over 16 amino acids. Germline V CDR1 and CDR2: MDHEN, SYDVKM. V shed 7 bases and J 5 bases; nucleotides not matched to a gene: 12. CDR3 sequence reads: CASTQPGGQGANEQYF. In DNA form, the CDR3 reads TGTGCCAGCACGCAACCTGGGGGACAGGGGGCAAACGAGCAGTACTTC.

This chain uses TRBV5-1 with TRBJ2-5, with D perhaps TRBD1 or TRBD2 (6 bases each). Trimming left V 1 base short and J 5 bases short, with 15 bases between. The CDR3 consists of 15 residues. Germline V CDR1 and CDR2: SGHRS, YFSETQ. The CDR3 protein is CASSLNSGGRETQYF. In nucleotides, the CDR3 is TGCGCCAGCAGCTTGAACTCCGGGGGCAGGGAGACCCAGTACTTC.

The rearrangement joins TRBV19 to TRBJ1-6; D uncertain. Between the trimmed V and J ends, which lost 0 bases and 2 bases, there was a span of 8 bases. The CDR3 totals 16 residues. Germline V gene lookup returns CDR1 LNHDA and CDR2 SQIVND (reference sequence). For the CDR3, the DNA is TGTGCCAGTAGTATAGAAGCAGTCGCCTATAATTCACCCCTCCACTTT. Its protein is CASSIEAVAYNSPLHF. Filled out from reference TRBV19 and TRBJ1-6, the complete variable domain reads DGGITQSPKYLFRKEGQNVTLSCEQNLNHDAMYWYRQDPGQGLRLIYYSQIVNDFQKGDIAEGYSVSREKKESFPLTVTSAQKNPTAFYLCASSIEAVAYNSPLHFGNGTRLTVT.

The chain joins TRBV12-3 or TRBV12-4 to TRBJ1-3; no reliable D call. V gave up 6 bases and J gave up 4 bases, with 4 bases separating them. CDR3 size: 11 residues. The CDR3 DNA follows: TGTGCCAGCAGAACAGGAAACACCATATATTTT. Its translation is CASRTGNTIYF.